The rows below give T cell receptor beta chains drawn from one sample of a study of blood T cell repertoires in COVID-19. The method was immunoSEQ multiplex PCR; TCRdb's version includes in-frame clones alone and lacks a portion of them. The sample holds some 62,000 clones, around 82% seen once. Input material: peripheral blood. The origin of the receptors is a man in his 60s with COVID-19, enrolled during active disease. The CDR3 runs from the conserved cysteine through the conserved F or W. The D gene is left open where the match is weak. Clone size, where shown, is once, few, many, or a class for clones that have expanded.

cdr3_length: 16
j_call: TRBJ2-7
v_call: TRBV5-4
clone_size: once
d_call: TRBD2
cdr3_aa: CASSYIAGGGSYEQYF
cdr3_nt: TGTGCCAGCAGCTACATAGCGGGAGGGGGGTCCTACGAGCAGTACTTC

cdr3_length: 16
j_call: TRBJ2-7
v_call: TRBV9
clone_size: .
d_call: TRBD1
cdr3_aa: CASSVTPGQTLYEQYF
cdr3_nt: TGTGCCAGCAGCGTAACACCGGGACAGACCCTCTACGAGCAGTACTTC

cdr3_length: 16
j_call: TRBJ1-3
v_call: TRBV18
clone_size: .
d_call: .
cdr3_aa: CASSPPRGAQGNTIYF
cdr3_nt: TGTGCCAGCTCACCGCCCCGGGGGGCGCAGGGAAACACCATATATTTT

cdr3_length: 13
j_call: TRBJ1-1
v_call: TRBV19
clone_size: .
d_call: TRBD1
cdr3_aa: CASSSGQGADAFF
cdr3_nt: TGTGCCAGTAGTTCCGGACAGGGGGCGGACGCTTTCTTT

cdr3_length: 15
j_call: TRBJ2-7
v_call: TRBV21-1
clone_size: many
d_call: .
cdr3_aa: CASSKATGGTYEQYF
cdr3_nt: TGTGCCAGCAGCAAAGCTACCGGGGGGACCTACGAGCAGTACTTC

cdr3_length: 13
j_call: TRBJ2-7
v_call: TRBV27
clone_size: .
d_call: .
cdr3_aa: CASSLTETYEQYF
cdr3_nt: TGTGCCAGCAGTTTAACTGAAACCTACGAGCAGTACTTC

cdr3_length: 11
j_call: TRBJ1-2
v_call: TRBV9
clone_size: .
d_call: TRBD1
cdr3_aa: CASSDRGGYTF
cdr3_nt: TGTGCCAGCAGTGACAGGGGGGGCTACACCTTC

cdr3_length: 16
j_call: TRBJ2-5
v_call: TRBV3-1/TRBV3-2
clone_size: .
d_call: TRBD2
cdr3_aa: CASSQLGLAGAEAQYF
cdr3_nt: TGTGCCAGCAGCCAATTGGGACTAGCGGGGGCAGAGGCCCAGTACTTC

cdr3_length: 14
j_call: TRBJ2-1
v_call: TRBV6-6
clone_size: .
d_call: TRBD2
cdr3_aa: CASSPVGLVDEQFF
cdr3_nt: TGTGCCAGCAGTCCCGTCGGACTAGTGGATGAGCAGTTCTTC

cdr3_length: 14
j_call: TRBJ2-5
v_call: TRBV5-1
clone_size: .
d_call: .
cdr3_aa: CASSRLGRQETQYF
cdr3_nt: TGCGCCAGCAGCCGATTAGGGAGGCAGGAGACCCAGTACTTC

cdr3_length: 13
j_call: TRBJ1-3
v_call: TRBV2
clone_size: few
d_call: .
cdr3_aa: CASSTGTGNTIYF
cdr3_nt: TGTGCCAGCAGTACAGGGACTGGAAACACCATATATTTT

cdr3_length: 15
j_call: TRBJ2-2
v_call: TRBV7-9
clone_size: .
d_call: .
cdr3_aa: CASSLGPASTGELFF
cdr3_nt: TGTGCCAGCAGCTTAGGGCCCGCCAGCACCGGGGAGCTGTTTTTT

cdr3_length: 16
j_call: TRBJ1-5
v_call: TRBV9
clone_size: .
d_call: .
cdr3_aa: CASSVGEGMGRQPQHF
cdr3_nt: TGTGCCAGCAGCGTAGGGGAGGGGATGGGAAGGCAGCCCCAGCATTTT

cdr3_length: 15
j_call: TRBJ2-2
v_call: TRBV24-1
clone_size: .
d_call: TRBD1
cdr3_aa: CATSEGTGDTGELFF
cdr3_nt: TGTGCCACCAGTGAAGGGACAGGAGACACCGGGGAGCTGTTTTTT

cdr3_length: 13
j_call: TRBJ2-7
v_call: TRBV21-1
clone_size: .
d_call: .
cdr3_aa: CASKREDSYEQYF
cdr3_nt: TGTGCCAGCAAAAGGGAGGACTCCTACGAGCAGTACTTC

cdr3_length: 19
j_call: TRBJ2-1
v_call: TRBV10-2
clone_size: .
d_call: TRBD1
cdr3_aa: CASFNPGTGTTPGTNEQFF
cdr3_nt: TGCGCCAGCTTTAATCCGGGGACAGGGACCACCCCGGGGACGAATGAGCAGTTCTTC

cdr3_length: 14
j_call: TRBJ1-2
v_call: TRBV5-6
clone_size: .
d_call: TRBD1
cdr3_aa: CASTPDRAGDGYTF
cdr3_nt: TGTGCCAGCACCCCGGACAGGGCGGGTGACGGCTACACCTTC

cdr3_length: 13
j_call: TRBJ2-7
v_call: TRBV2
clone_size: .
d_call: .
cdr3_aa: CASSVERSYEQYF
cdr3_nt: TGTGCCAGCAGTGTGGAAAGGAGCTACGAGCAGTACTTC

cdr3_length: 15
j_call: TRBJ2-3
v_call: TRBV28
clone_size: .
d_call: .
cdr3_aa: CASSYSRGFTDTQYF
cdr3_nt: TGTGCCAGCAGTTACTCTCGGGGGTTCACAGATACGCAGTATTTT

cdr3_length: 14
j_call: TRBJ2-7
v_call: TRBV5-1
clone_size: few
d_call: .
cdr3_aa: CASSLRTDTYEQYF
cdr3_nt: TGCGCCAGCAGCCTTAGGACAGATACCTACGAGCAGTACTTC

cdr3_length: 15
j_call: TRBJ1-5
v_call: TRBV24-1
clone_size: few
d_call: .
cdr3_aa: CATSETDFGNQPQHF
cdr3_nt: TGTGCCACCAGTGAGACAGATTTCGGCAATCAGCCCCAGCATTTT

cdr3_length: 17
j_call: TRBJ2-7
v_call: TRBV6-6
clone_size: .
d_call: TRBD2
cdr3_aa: CASSPGGAGRLSYEQYF
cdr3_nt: TGTGCCAGCAGTCCGGGAGGGGCAGGGCGCCTCTCCTACGAGCAGTACTTC

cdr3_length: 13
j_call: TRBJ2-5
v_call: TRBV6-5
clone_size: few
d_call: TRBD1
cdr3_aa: CASSTGGVETQYF
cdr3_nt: TGTGCCAGCAGTACAGGGGGCGTTGAGACCCAGTACTTC

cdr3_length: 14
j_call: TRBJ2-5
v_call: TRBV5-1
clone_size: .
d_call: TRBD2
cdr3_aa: CASSLELARETQYF
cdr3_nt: TGCGCCAGCAGCTTGGAACTAGCGAGGGAGACCCAGTACTTC

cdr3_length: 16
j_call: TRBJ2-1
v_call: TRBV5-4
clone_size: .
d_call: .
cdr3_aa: CASSLKDGSSYNEQFF
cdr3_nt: TGTGCCAGCAGCTTGAAGGACGGGAGCTCCTACAATGAGCAGTTCTTC

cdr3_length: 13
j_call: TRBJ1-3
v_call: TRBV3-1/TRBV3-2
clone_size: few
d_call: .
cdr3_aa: CASSQQGGNTIYF
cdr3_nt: TGTGCCAGCAGCCAACAGGGCGGAAACACCATATATTTT

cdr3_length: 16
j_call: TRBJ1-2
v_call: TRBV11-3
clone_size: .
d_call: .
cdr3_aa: CASSLEAWGWDYGYTF
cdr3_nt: TGTGCCAGCAGCTTAGAGGCGTGGGGCTGGGACTATGGCTACACCTTC

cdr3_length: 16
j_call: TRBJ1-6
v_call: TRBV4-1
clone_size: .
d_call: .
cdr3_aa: CASSSDRLRGDSPLHF
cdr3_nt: TGCGCCAGCAGCTCAGACAGGTTGAGGGGTGATTCACCCCTCCACTTT

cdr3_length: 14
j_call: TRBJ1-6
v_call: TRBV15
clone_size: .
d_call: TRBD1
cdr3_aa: CATSRDGTASPLHF
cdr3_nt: TGTGCCACCAGCAGAGATGGGACAGCTTCACCCCTCCACTTT

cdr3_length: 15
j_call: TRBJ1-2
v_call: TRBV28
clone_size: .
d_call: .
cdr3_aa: CASSPESDGLYGYTF
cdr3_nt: TGTGCCAGCAGTCCCGAGAGCGACGGTCTCTATGGCTACACCTTC

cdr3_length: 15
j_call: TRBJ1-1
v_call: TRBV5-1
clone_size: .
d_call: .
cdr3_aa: CASSLELTGNTEAFF
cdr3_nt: TGCGCCAGCAGCTTAGAATTAACAGGGAACACTGAAGCTTTCTTT

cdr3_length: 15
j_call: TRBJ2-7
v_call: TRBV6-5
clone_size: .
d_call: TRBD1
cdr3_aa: CASSQTRTGGYEQYF
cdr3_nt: TGTGCCAGCAGTCAAACACGGACAGGGGGCTACGAGCAGTACTTC

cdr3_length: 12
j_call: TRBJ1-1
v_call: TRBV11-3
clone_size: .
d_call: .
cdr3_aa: CASSTGGTEAFF
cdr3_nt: TGTGCCAGCAGTACCGGGGGCACTGAAGCTTTCTTT

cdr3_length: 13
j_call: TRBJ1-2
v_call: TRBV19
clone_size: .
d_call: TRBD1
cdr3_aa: CASNRDRWDGYTF
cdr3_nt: TGTGCCAGTAACCGGGACAGGTGGGATGGCTACACCTTC

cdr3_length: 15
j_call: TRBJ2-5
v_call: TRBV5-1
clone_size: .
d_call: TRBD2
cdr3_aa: CASSLGLAGVETQYF
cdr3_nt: TGCGCCAGCAGCTTGGGACTAGCGGGTGTAGAGACCCAGTACTTC

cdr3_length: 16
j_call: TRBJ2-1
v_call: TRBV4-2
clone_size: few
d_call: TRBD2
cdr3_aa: CASSQVPGLAGDEQFF
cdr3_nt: TGTGCCAGCAGCCAAGTACCGGGACTAGCGGGAGATGAGCAGTTCTTC

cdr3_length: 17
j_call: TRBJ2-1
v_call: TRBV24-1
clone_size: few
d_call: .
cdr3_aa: CATSGSGGSRPYNEQFF
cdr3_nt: TGTGCCACCAGTGGCTCGGGGGGCTCGAGGCCATACAATGAGCAGTTCTTC

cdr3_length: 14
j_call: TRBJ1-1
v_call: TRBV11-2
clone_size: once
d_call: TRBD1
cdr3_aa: CASSFSGGETEAFF
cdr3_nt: TGTGCCAGCAGCTTTTCAGGGGGCGAAACTGAAGCTTTCTTT

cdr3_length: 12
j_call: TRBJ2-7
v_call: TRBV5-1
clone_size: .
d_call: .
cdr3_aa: CASSLGQDEQYF
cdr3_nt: TGCGCCAGCAGCTTGGGCCAGGACGAGCAGTACTTC

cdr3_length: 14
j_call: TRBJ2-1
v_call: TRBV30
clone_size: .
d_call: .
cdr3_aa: CAWSLGLGNNEQFF
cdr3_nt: TGTGCCTGGAGTTTGGGACTTGGAAACAATGAGCAGTTCTTC

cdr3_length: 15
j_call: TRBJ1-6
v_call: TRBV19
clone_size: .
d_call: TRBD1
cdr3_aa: CASSIERDRYSPLHF
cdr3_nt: TGTGCCAGTAGTATTGAGCGGGACAGGTATTCACCCCTCCACTTT

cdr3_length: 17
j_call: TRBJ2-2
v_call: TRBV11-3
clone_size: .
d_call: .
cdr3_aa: CASSFRDTPTNTGELFF
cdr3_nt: TGTGCCAGCAGCTTCCGCGATACCCCTACGAACACCGGGGAGCTGTTTTTT

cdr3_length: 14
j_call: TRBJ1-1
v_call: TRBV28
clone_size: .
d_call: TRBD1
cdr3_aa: CASSPTGEFTEAFF
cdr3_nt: TGTGCCAGCAGTCCTACAGGGGAATTCACTGAAGCTTTCTTT

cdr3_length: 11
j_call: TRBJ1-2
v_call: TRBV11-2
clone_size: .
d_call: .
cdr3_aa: CASRSLSNYTF
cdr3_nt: TGTGCCAGCCGCTCCCTGAGCAACTACACCTTC

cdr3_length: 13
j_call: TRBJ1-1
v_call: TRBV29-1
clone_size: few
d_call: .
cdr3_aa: CSVASLRGTEAFF
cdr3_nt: TGCAGCGTTGCCAGCCTTCGGGGCACTGAAGCTTTCTTT

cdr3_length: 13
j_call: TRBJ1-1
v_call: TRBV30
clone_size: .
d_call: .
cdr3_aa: CAWSVHSYTEAFF
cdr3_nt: TGTGCCTGGAGTGTACACAGCTACACTGAAGCTTTCTTT

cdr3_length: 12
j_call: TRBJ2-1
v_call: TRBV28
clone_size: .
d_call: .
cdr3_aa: CASSLSLNEQFF
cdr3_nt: TGTGCCAGCAGTTTATCTCTTAATGAGCAGTTCTTC

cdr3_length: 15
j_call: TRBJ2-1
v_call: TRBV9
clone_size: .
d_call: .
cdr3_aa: CASSPRWDLGNEQFF
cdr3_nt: TGTGCCAGCAGCCCCCGGTGGGACTTGGGCAATGAGCAGTTCTTC

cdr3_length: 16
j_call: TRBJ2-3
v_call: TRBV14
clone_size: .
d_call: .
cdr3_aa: CASPPDTRVYTDTQYF
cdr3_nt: TGTGCCAGCCCCCCGGATACGCGGGTGTACACAGATACGCAGTATTTT

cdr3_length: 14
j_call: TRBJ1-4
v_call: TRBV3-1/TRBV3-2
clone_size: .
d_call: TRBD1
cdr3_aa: CASGTGSSNEKLFF
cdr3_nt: TGTGCCTCCGGGACAGGGTCAAGTAATGAAAAACTGTTTTTT

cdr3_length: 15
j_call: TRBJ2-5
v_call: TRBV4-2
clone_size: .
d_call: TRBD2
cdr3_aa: CASSRLAGNQETQYF
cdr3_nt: TGTGCCAGCAGCCGACTAGCGGGAAACCAAGAGACCCAGTACTTC

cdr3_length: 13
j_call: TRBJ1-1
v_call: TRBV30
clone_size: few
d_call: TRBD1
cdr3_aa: CAWKDRTDTEAFF
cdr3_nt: TGTGCCTGGAAGGACAGGACGGACACTGAAGCTTTCTTT

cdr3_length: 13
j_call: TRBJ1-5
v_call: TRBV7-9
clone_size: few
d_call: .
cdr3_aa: CASSYQAGQPQHF
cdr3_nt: TGTGCCAGCAGCTACCAAGCGGGGCAGCCCCAGCATTTT

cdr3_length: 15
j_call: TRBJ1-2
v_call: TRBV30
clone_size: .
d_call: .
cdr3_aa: CAWSPTPTGLDGYTF
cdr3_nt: TGTGCCTGGAGCCCTACCCCAACAGGCCTCGATGGCTACACCTTC

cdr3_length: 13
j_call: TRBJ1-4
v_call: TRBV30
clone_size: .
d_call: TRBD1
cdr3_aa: CAWQTGFNEKLFF
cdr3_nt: TGTGCCTGGCAGACAGGGTTTAATGAAAAACTGTTTTTT

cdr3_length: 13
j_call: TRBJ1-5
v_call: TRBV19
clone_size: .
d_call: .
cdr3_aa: CASNLVSNQPQHF
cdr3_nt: TGTGCCAGTAATTTAGTTTCGAATCAGCCCCAGCATTTT

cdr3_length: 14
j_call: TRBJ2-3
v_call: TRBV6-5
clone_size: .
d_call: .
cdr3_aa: CASSYSGHTDTQYF
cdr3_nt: TGTGCCAGCAGTTACTCGGGACATACAGATACGCAGTATTTT

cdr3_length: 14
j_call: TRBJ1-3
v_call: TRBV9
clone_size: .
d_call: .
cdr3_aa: CASSVGQTGNTIYF
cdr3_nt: TGTGCCAGCAGCGTAGGACAGACTGGAAACACCATATATTTT